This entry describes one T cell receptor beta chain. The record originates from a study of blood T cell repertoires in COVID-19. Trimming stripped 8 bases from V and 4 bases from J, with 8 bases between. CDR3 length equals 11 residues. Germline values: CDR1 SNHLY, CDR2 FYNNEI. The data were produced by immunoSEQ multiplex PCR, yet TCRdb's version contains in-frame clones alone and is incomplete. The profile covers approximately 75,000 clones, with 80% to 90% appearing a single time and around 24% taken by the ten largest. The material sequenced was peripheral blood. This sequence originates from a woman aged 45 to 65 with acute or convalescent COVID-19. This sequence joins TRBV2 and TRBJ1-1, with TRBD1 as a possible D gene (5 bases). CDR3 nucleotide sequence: TGTGCCAGCCAGACAGCCACTGAAGCTTTCTTT. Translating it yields CASQTATEAFF.